Sequencing of this TCR beta chain was carried out in a study of CD8 T cells in ankylosing spondylitis. On this clonotype: Its antigen is still unknown.

General observations from the study: There was reportedly significant enrichment of clones that were disease-linked in matched ankylosing spondylitis synovial fluid.

TCRdb used MiXCR to reprocess the 5' RACE reads, holding one entry per CDR3 protein. In the table there are under 300,000 distinct CDR3 sequences, about 10% of which are singletons. Trimming at V came to 6 bases and at J to 6 bases, leaving 8 bases not matched to a gene. The CDR3 runs 13 residues. The germline gives CDR1 SQVTM, CDR2 ANQGSEA. Sample: blood, either unsorted or a sorted T cell fraction (not recorded which). The genes are TRBV29-1 and TRBJ2-1; TRBD1 matches 7 bases. The clonotype originates from a male donor with ankylosing spondylitis or in good health (not recorded which). The CDR3 protein is CSVAPGGPNEQFF. Written as DNA, the CDR3 is TGCAGCGTGGCCCCAGGGGGACCCAATGAGCAGTTCTTC.